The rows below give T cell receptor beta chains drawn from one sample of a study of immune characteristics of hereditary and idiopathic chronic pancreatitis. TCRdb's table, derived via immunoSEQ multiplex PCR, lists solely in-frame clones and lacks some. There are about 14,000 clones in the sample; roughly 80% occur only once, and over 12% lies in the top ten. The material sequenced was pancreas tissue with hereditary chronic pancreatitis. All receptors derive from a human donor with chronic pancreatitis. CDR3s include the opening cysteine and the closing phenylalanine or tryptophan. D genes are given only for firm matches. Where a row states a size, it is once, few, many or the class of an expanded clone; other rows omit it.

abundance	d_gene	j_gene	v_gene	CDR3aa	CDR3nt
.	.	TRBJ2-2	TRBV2	CASSAVGRTGELFF	TGTGCCAGCAGTGCGGTAGGGAGGACCGGGGAGCTGTTTTTT
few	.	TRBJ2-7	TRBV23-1	CARYSPYEQYF	TGCGCCAGATATAGTCCCTACGAGCAGTACTTC
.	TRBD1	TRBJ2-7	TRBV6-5	CASSSGTGGDEQYF	TGTGCCAGCAGTTCCGGGACAGGGGGGGACGAGCAGTACTTC
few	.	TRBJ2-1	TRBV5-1	CASSLGNAGFNEQFF	TGCGCCAGCAGCTTGGGAAATGCGGGGTTCAATGAGCAGTTCTTC
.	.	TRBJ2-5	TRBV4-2	CASSQWSLRLGGETLYF	TGTGCCAGCAGCCAATGGTCCCTACGTTTAGGCGGTGAGACCCTGTACTTC
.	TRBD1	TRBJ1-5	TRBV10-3	CATRPRTGGRQPQHF	TGTGCCACACGACCTCGGACAGGGGGCCGGCAGCCCCAGCATTTT
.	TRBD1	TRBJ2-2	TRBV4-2	CASSQGRQGGNTGELFF	TGTGCCAGCAGCCAAGGCAGACAGGGGGGGAACACCGGGGAGCTGTTTTTT
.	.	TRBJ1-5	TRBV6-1	CASSEGGRASQPQHF	TGTGCCAGCAGTGAAGGGGGCAGGGCTAGTCAGCCCCAGCATTTT
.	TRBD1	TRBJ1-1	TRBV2	CASSPGQVYSEAFF	TGTGCCAGCTCACCCGGACAGGTCTATTCGGAAGCTTTCTTT
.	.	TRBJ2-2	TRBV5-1	CASSPSGGNTGELFF	TGCGCCAGCAGCCCCAGCGGAGGCAACACCGGGGAGCTGTTTTTT
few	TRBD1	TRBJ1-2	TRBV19	CASSISLQGTSGLNYGYTF	TGTGCCAGTAGTATCTCTCTACAGGGGACCTCTGGACTTAACTATGGCTACACCTTC
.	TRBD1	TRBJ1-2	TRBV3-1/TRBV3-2	CASSHSDRAYGYTF	TGTGCCAGCAGCCACTCTGACAGGGCCTATGGCTACACCTTC
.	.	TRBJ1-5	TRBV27	CASSLYGNSNQPQHF	TGTGCCAGCAGTTTATATGGAAATAGCAATCAGCCCCAGCATTTT
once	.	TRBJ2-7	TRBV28	CASSLSYLSYEQYF	TGTGCCAGCAGTTTATCGTACCTCTCCTACGAGCAGTACTTC
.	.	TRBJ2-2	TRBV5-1	CASSLEQVRTGELFF	TGCGCCAGCAGCTTGGAACAGGTGCGAACCGGGGAGCTGTTTTTT
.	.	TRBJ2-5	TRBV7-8	CASSLATWGETQYF	TGTGCCAGCAGCTTAGCGACATGGGGGGAGACCCAGTACTTC
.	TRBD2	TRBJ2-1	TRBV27	CASSSGRVAGANEQFF	TGTGCCAGCAGTTCGGGTCGAGTAGCGGGAGCAAATGAGCAGTTCTTC
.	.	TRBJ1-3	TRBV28	CASRFGGVSGNTIYF	TGTGCCAGCAGATTCGGGGGGGTCTCTGGAAACACCATATATTTT
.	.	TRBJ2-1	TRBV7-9	CASSPIVGTGSYNEQFF	TGTGCCAGCAGCCCGATCGTGGGGACCGGCTCCTACAATGAGCAGTTCTTC
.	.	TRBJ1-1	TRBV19	CASEMTSGQMNTEAFF	TGTGCCAGTGAAATGACATCCGGGCAGATGAACACTGAAGCTTTCTTT
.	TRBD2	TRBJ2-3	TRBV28	CASSLGTSGFTDTQYF	TGTGCCAGCAGTTTAGGGACTAGCGGATTCACAGATACGCAGTATTTT
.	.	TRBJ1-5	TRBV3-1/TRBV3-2	CASSQGVQPQHF	TGTGCCAGCAGCCAGGGAGTCCAGCCCCAGCATTTT
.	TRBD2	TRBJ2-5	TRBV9	CASSVDSGRGETQYF	TGTGCCAGCAGCGTAGATAGCGGGAGGGGAGAGACCCAGTACTTC
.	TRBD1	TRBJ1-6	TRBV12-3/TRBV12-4	CASSLEAQQGPHF	TGTGCCAGCAGTTTAGAAGCGCAACAGGGGCCCCACTTT
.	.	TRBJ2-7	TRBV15	CATSRDNARAGQYF	TGTGCCACCAGCAGAGATAATGCCAGGGCCGGGCAGTACTTC
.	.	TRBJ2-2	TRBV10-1	CASSRTSNTGELFF	TGCGCCAGCAGTAGGACCTCAAACACCGGGGAGCTGTTTTTT
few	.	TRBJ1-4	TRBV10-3	CAIGEQNGEKLFF	TGTGCCATCGGGGAACAGAATGGGGAAAAACTGTTTTTT
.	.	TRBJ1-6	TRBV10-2	CASRLGSSYNSPLHF	TGCGCCAGCAGACTCGGAAGCTCCTATAATTCACCCCTCCACTTT
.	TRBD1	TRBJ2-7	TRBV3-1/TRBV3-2	CASSQARQGEQYF	TGTGCCAGCAGCCAAGCCAGACAGGGCGAGCAGTACTTC
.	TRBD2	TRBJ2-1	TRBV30	CAWSDGLADYNEQFF	TGTGCCTGGTCCGATGGACTAGCCGATTACAATGAGCAGTTCTTC
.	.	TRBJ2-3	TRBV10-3	CAIRISSDFYTDTQYF	TGTGCCATCAGAATATCCTCCGATTTCTACACAGATACGCAGTATTTT
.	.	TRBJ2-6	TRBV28	CASSPGPGDFNVLTF	TGTGCCAGCAGTCCAGGACCGGGGGACTTCAACGTCCTGACTTTC
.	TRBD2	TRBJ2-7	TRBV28	CASGLGTSGRLEQYF	TGTGCCAGCGGATTAGGGACTAGCGGGAGGCTCGAGCAGTACTTC
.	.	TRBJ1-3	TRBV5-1	CASQKSGVSGNTIYF	TGCGCCAGCCAGAAAAGCGGGGTCTCTGGAAACACCATATATTTT
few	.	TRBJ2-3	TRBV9	CASSPPDLNTQYF	TGTGCCAGCAGCCCACCCGATCTGAATACGCAGTATTTT
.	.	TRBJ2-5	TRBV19	CASSRGRALGQETQYF	TGTGCCAGTAGTCGGGGCAGGGCACTAGGTCAAGAGACCCAGTACTTC
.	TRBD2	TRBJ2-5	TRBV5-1	CASTPGGQGETQYF	TGCGCCAGCACCCCGGGGGGGCAGGGAGAGACCCAGTACTTC
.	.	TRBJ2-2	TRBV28	CASKEATGELFF	TGTGCCAGCAAGGAGGCCACCGGGGAGCTGTTTTTT
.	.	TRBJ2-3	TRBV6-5	CASRPGHSTDTQYF	TGTGCCAGCAGACCGGGACACAGCACAGATACGCAGTATTTT
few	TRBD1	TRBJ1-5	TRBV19	CASSIGGGARQPQHF	TGTGCCAGTAGTATCGGAGGGGGCGCGAGACAGCCCCAGCATTTT
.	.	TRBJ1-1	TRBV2	CASSFRDTGSVSEAFF	TGTGCCAGCAGCTTTCGGGACACGGGGTCTGTTTCTGAAGCTTTCTTT
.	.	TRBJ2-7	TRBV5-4	CASSSLGTESYEQYF	TGTGCCAGCAGCTCCCTAGGGACTGAATCTTACGAGCAGTACTTC
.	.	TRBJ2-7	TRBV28	CASRTGFRYEQYF	TGTGCCAGCAGGACGGGGTTCAGGTACGAGCAGTACTTC
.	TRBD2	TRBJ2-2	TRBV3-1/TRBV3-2	CASSLGTSGSWTGELFF	TGTGCCAGCAGCCTAGGGACTAGCGGGAGTTGGACCGGGGAGCTGTTTTTT
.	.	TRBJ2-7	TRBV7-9	CASSLVPYEQYF	TGTGCCAGCAGCTTAGTCCCCTACGAGCAGTACTTC